These 6 T cell receptor beta chains were all obtained from the same sample, sequenced in a study of beta chain features in type 1 diabetes. TCRB transcripts that were expressed got sequenced, as all of the isolated RNA had been reverse transcribed. The repertoire was sequenced with immunoSEQ multiplex PCR; TCRdb's copy has only in-frame clones and lacks some. The sample gives fewer than 900,000 clones, 15% to 20% of which show up once; 0.02% to 0.025% is in the top ten. Sequenced input: naive CD4+ T cells from blood. The receptors shown here come from a woman aged 18 to 35 in good health.

This clone was observed a few times. The V gene is TRBV2, the J gene TRBJ1-5; D not certain. Trimming left V 1 base short and J 10 bases short, with 17 bases between. This CDR3 is 15 amino acids long. Germline V CDR1 and CDR2: SNHLY, FYNNEI. Written as DNA, the CDR3 is TGTGCCAGCAGTGAAGATGGAGCTTTACGGGTTCCCCAGCATTTT. Amino acids: CASSEDGALRVPQHF.

This clone was observed a handful of times. The rearrangement links TRBV27 to TRBJ2-6; D gene unclear. Trimming pared 6 bases from V and 0 bases from J, leaving 9 bases between. The CDR3 spans 15 residues. Germline V lookup: CDR1 MNHEY, CDR2 SMNVEV (reference sequence). The chain's CDR3 is CASSDGYSGANVLTF. The CDR3 DNA reads TGTGCCAGCAGCGACGGTTACTCTGGGGCCAACGTCCTGACTTTC.

The chain carries TRBV28 and TRBJ2-7, with D hard to call. Germline lookup yields CDR1 MDHEN and CDR2 SYDVKM. Trimming removed 5 bases at V and 4 bases at J, with 12 bases between. This CDR3 spans 13 amino acids. The CDR3 DNA sequence: TGTGCCAGCAGTCGGAATGACGGGTACGAGCAGTACTTC. It translates to CASSRNDGYEQYF.

The genes are TRBV5-5 and TRBJ2-4, with TRBD1 identical over 9 bases. CDR3 size: 17 residues. V trimming: 4 bases; J trimming: 2 bases; junction bases outside the gene matches: 10. Germline V gives CDR1 SGHKS, CDR2 YYEKEE (reference sequence). The CDR3 region has the DNA TGTGCCAGCAGCGTTTCAGACAGGGGGAGAACCAAAAACATTCAGTACTTC. Protein: CASSVSDRGRTKNIQYF.

V and J are TRBV6-5 and TRBJ1-1, with D perhaps matching TRBD1 (5 bases). Trimming pared 1 base from V and 0 bases from J, leaving 9 bases between. Germline V gene data show CDR1 as MNHEY and CDR2 as SVGAGI. The CDR3 has 15 amino acids. In DNA, the CDR3 is TGTGCCAGCAGTTACTTGGGGGGGATGAACACTGAAGCTTTCTTT. Its translation: CASSYLGGMNTEAFF.

The chain couples TRBV25-1 to TRBJ1-5; D is unresolved. The CDR3 spans 12 residues. The germline V gene encodes CDR1 MGHDK and CDR2 SYGVNS. Trimming cost V 8 bases and J 2 bases, with 7 bases left between them. The CDR3 protein is CASSHGNQPQHF. The CDR3 DNA sequence: TGTGCCAGCTCCCACGGCAATCAGCCCCAGCATTTT.